Presented here are 10 T cell receptor beta chains from one specimen sequenced in a study of T cells in Graves' hyperthyroidism and ophthalmopathy. Regions amplified from RNA transcripts were the TCR beta CDR3 regions. RT-PCR in the first round (using the HTBI primer set) targeted the TCR CDR3. TCRdb independently ran MiXCR on the multiplex PCR reads; one entry per CDR3 protein. This table holds 700,000 or so distinct CDR3 sequences, roughly 15% found once. The sequencing sample was made of blood. These TCRs come from a man aged 18 to 35 with Graves' hyperthyroidism.

In this sample, this clonotype turned up a few times. The chain employs TRBV2 and TRBJ2-7; D is perhaps TRBD1 (6 bases). The CDR3 consists of 15 residues. Germline loops: CDR1 SNHLY, CDR2 FYNNEI. V shed 8 bases and J shed 5 bases, with 22 bases lying between them. CDR3 loop: CASSLLGGEADEQYF. The CDR3 bases are TGTGCCAGCTCCCTGCTAGGGGGAGAAGCCGACGAGCAGTACTTC.

This clonotype was counted at least ten times. The V gene is TRBV28, the J gene TRBJ2-7, with TRBD2 identical over 8 bases. V trimming: 6 bases; J trimming: 2 bases; junction bases outside the gene matches: 3. The CDR3 sequence is 13 residues long. Germline CDR1 and CDR2: MDHEN and SYDVKM. CDR3 sequence reads: CASRGTSTYEQYF. The CDR3 DNA reads TGTGCCAGCAGGGGGACTAGTACCTACGAGCAGTACTTC.

This clonotype has at least ten counts. This chain connects TRBV20-1 to TRBJ2-7; TRBD1 matches at 7 bases. This CDR3 has 14 residues. Per germline, CDR1 DFQATT and CDR2 SNEGSKA (reference sequence). V gave up 4 bases and J gave up 0 bases; unmatched junction bases: 6. This CDR3 reads CSAIGGRSSYEQYF. The CDR3 nucleotides are TGCAGTGCTATAGGGGGCCGAAGCTCCTACGAGCAGTACTTC.

This clonotype occurred many times. The chain employs TRBV2 and TRBJ2-3, with 9 nucleotides matching TRBD2. The CDR3 is 17 residues long. The V and J ends lost 9 bases and 5 bases, in that order; junction bases with no gene match: 18. Germline CDR1 and CDR2: SNHLY and FYNNEI. CDR3 protein: CARGGGRAEGFRDTQYF. CDR3 nucleotides: TGTGCCAGGGGCGGCGGGAGGGCCGAGGGGTTTCGAGATACGCAGTATTTT.

This clonotype was seen repeatedly, ten times or more. This sequence joins TRBV7-9 and TRBJ2-1; perhaps TRBD2 as D (5 bases). This CDR3 comprises 13 residues. From germline, CDR1 is SEHNR and CDR2 FQNEAQ (reference sequence). The ends were cut back, 5 bases at V and 5 bases at J, with 10 bases in the middle. Here the CDR3 reads CASSRGGNNEQFF. CDR3 nucleotides: TGTGCCAGCAGCCGCGGAGGTAACAATGAGCAGTTCTTC.

The chain recombines TRBV6-1 with TRBJ2-3; 9 nucleotides match TRBD2. Germline lookup yields CDR1 MNHNS and CDR2 SASEGT. The length of the CDR3 is 15 residues. V lost 0 bases and J lost 8; bases outside the gene matches: 6. In DNA, the CDR3 is TGTGCCAGCAGTGAAGCGGCTAGCGGGAAGGGTACGCAGTATTTT. Translation gives CASSEAASGKGTQYF.

This clonotype was seen only a few times. This rearrangement joins TRBV12-3 or TRBV12-4 to TRBJ2-7, with TRBD2 identical over 15 bases. The V and J ends lost 2 bases and 6 bases, in that order; junction bases with no gene match: 8. CDR3 size: 17 residues. The CDR3 spells CASSLRGLAGGTAEQYF. The CDR3 DNA is TGTGCCAGCAGTTTAAGGGGACTAGCGGGAGGTACCGCCGAGCAGTACTTC.

This clonotype came up a few times. This chain links TRBV19 with TRBJ2-3, with 7 bases identical to TRBD1. Trimming removed 0 bases from V and 3 bases from J; junction bases left unmatched: 18. This CDR3 spans 20 amino acids. The germline V gene has CDR1 LNHDA and CDR2 SQIVND (reference sequence). The CDR3 region is CASSIEVFLGQAGTTDTQYF. DNA of the CDR3: TGTGCCAGTAGTATAGAAGTCTTCTTAGGACAGGCAGGTACGACAGATACGCAGTATTTT.

This chain connects TRBV28 to TRBJ2-1; D perhaps matches TRBD2 (5 bases). Trimming pared 6 bases from V and 5 bases from J, leaving 14 bases between. Germline CDR1 reads MDHEN; CDR2 reads SYDVKM. This CDR3 spans 14 amino acids. The CDR3 bases are TGTGCCAGCAGCCCCTTCGGAGGTCACAATGAGCAGTTCTTC. This encodes CASSPFGGHNEQFF.

This clonotype was recorded many times. This chain uses TRBV7-9 with TRBJ1-1; D gene ambiguous. CDR1 is SEHNR, CDR2 FQNEAQ, per germline (reference sequence). The CDR3 loop spans 12 amino acids. The V and J ends lost 7 bases and 0 bases respectively, with 6 bases between them. The CDR3 spells CASIGVNTEAFF. As DNA, the CDR3 is TGTGCCAGCATTGGGGTGAACACTGAAGCTTTCTTT.